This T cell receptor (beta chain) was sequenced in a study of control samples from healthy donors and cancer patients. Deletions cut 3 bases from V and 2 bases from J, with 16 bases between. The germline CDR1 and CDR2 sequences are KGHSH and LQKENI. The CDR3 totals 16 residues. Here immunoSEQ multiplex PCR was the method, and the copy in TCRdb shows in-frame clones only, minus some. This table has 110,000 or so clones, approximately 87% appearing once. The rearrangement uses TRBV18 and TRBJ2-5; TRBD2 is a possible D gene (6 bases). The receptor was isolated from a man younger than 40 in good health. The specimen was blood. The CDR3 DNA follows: TGTGCCAGCTCACCTACGGGTGGGGGGACTCAAGAGACCCAGTACTTC. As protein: CASSPTGGGTQETQYF.